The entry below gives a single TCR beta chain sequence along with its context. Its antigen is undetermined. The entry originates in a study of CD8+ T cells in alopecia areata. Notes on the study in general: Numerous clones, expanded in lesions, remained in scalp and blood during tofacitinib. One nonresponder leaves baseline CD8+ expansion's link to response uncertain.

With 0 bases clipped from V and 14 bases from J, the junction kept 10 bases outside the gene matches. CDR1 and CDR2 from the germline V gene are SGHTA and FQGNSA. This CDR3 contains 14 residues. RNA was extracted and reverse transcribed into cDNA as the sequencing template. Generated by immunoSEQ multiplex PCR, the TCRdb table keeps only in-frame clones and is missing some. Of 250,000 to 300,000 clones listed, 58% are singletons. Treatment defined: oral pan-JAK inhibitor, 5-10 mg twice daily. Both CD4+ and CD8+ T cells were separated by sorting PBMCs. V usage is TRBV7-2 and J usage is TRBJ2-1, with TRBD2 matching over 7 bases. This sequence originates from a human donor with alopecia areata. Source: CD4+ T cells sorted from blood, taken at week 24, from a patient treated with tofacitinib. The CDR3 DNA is TGTGCCAGCAGCTTAGCAGGTGTTGGCGGGGGTGAGTTCTTC. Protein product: CASSLAGVGGGEFF.